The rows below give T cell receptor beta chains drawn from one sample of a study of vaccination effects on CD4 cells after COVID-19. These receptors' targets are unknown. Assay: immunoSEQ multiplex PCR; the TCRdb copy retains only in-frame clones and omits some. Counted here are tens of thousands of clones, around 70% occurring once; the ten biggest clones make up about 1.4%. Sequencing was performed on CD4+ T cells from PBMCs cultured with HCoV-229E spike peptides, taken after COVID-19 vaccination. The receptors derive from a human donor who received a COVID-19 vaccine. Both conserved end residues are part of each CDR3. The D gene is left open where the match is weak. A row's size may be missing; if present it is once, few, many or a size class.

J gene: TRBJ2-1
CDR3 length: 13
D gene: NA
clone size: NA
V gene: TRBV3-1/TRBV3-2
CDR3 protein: CASSPNSYNEQFF
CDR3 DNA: TGTGCCAGCAGCCCCAACAGTTACAATGAGCAGTTCTTC

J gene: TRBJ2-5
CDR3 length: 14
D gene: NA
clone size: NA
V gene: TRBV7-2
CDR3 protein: CASSSGSVQETQYF
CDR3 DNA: TGTGCCAGCAGCTCCGGGTCTGTCCAAGAGACCCAGTACTTC

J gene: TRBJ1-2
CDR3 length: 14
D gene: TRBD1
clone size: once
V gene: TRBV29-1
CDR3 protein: CSARQGRTSYGYTF
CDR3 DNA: TGCAGCGCCCGACAGGGGAGGACCTCGTATGGCTACACCTTC

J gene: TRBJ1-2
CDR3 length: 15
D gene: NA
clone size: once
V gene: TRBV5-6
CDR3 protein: CASSLKYARQYGYTF
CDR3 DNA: TGTGCCAGCAGCTTGAAATATGCCAGGCAGTATGGCTACACCTTC

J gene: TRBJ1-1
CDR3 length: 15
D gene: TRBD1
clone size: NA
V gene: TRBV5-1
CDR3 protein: CASSTDPGGATEAFF
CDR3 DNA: TGCGCCAGCAGCACAGATCCAGGGGGTGCCACTGAAGCTTTCTTT

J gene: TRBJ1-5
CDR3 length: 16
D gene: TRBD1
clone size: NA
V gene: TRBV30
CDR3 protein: CACGTGAFLSNQPQHF
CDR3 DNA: TGTGCCTGTGGGACAGGAGCGTTCCTTAGCAATCAGCCCCAGCATTTT

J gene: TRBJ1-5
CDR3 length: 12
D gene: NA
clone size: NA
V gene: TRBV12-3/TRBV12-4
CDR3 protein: CASSSVAQPQHF
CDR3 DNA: TGTGCCAGCAGTTCGGTCGCCCAGCCCCAGCATTTT

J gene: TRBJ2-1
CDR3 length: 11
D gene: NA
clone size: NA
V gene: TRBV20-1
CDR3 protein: CSATSGTEQFF
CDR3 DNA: TGCAGTGCTACATCCGGGACCGAGCAGTTCTTC

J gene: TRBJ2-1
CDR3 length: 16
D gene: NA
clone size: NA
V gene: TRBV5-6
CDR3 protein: CASSLKGGQYDNEQFF
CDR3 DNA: TGTGCCAGCAGCTTGAAAGGGGGGCAATACGACAATGAGCAGTTCTTC

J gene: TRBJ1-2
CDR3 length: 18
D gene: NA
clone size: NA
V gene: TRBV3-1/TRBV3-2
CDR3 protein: CASSQSPQTSGVGPGYTF
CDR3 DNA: TGTGCCAGCAGCCAATCCCCACAGACATCAGGGGTTGGACCAGGCTACACCTTC

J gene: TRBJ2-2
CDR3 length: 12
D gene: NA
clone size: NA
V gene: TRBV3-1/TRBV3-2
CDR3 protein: CASSQRPRELFF
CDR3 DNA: TGTGCCAGCAGCCAACGCCCCCGGGAGCTGTTTTTT

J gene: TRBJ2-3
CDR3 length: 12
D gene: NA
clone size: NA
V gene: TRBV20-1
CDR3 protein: CSASDQTDTQYF
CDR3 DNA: TGCAGTGCGAGTGACCAGACAGATACGCAGTATTTT

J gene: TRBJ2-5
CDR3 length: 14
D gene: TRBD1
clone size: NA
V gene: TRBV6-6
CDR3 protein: CASSYRDSRETQYF
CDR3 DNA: TGTGCCAGCAGTTACCGGGACAGTAGGGAGACCCAGTACTTC

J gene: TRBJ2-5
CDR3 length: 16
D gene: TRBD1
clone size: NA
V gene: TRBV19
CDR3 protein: CASSILGTGEGETQYF
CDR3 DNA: TGTGCCAGTAGTATTTTAGGGACAGGGGAGGGAGAGACCCAGTACTTC

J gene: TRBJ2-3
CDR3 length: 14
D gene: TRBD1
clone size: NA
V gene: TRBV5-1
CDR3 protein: CASSDGQGTDTQYF
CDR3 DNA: TGCGCCAGCAGCGACGGACAGGGCACAGATACGCAGTATTTT

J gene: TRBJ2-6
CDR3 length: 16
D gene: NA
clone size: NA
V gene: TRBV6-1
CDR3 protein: CASSVVVSSGANVLTF
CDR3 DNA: TGTGCCAGCAGTGTGGTAGTGAGCTCTGGGGCCAACGTCCTGACTTTC

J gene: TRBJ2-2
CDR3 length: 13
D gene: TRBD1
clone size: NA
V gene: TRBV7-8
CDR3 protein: CASSGTATGELFF
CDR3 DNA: TGTGCCAGCAGCGGGACAGCTACCGGGGAGCTGTTTTTT

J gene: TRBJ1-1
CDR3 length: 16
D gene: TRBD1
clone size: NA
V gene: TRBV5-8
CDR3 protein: CASSPGTGRMNTEAFF
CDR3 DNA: TGTGCCAGCAGCCCCGGGACAGGGAGGATGAACACTGAAGCTTTCTTT

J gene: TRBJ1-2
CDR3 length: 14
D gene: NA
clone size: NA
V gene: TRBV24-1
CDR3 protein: CATSDPVTFQGYTF
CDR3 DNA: TGTGCCACCAGTGATCCTGTGACATTTCAGGGCTACACCTTC

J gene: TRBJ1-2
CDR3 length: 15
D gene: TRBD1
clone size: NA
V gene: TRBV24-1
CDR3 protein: CATRPTGTGFAGYTF
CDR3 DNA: TGTGCCACCAGACCCACCGGGACAGGGTTTGCTGGCTACACCTTC

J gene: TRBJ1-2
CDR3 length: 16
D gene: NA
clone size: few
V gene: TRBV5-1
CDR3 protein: CASSFSTGLGDYGYTF
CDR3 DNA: TGCGCCAGCAGCTTCTCCACGGGTCTAGGCGACTATGGCTACACCTTC

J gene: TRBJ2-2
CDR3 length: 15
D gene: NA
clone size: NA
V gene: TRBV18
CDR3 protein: CASSPPNSYTGELFF
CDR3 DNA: TGTGCCAGCTCACCACCGAACAGCTACACCGGGGAGCTGTTTTTT

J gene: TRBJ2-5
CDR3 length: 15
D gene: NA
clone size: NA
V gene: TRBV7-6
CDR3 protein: CASSPKVLTLPTQYF
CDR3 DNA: TGTGCCAGCAGCCCGAAGGTCCTGACCTTGCCGACCCAGTACTTC

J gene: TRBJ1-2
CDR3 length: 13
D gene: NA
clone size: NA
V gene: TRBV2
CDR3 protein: CASSDWRVGGYTF
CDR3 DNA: TGTGCCAGCAGTGATTGGAGGGTAGGTGGCTACACCTTC

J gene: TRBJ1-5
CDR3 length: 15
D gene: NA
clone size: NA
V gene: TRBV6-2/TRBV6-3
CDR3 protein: CASSYSGGNNQPQHF
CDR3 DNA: TGTGCCAGCAGTTACTCAGGAGGGAACAATCAGCCCCAGCATTTT

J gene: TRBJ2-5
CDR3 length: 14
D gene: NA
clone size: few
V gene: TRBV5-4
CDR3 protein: CASSLGWQQETQYF
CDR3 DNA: TGTGCCAGCAGCTTGGGGTGGCAGCAAGAGACCCAGTACTTC